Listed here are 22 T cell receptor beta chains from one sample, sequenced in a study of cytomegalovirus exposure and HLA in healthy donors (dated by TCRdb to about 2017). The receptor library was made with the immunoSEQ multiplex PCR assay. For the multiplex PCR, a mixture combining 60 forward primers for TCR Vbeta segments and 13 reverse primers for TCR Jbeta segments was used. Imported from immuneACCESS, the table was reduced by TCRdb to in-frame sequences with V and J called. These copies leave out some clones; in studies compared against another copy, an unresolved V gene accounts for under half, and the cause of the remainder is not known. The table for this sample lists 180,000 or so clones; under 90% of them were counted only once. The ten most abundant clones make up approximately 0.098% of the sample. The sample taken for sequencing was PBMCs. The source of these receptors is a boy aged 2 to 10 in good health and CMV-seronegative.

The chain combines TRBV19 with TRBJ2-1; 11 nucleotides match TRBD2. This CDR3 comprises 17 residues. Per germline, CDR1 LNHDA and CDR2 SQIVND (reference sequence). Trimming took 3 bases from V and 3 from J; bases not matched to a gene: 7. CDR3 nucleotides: TGTGCCAGTAGTATCTCCCCGCTAGCGGGGGGCTACAATGAGCAGTTCTTC. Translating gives CASSISPLAGGYNEQFF.

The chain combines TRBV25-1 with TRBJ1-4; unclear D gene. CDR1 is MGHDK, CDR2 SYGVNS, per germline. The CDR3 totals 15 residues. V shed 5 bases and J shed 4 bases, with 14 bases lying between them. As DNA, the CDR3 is TGTGCCAGCAGTATACAGACGGGATTTAATGAAAAACTGTTTTTT. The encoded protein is CASSIQTGFNEKLFF.

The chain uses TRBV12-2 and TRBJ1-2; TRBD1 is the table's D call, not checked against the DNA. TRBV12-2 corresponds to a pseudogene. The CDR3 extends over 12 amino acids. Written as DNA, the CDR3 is TGTGCAAGTCGCCTTCAGACAGATGGCTACACCTTC. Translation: CASRLQTDGYTF.

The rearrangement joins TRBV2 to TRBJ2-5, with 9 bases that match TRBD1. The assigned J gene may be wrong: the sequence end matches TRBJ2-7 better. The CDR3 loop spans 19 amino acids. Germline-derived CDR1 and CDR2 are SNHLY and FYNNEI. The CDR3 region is CASSTARRTGEGGTYEQYF. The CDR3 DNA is TGTGCCAGCAGTACAGCGCGTAGGACAGGGGAAGGGGGTACCTACGAGCAGTACTTC.

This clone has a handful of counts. The CDR3 nucleotides are TGTGCCAGCAGGTTCTCGGGACTCCTGAACACTGAAGCTTTCTTT. It is translated as CASRFSGLLNTEAFF. The chain has TRBV2 and TRBJ1-1; tentatively, D is TRBD1 (5 bases). The CDR3 covers 15 residues. Germline CDR1 SNHLY, CDR2 FYNNEI. V gave up 6 bases and J gave up 0 bases, with 14 bases separating them.

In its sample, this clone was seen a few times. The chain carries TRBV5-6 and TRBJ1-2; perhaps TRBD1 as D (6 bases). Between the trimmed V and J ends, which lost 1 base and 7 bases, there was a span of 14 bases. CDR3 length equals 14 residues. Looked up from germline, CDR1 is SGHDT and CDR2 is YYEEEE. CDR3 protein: CASSLYQGTRGYTF. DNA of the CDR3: TGTGCCAGCAGCTTGTACCAGGGGACGCGTGGCTACACCTTC.

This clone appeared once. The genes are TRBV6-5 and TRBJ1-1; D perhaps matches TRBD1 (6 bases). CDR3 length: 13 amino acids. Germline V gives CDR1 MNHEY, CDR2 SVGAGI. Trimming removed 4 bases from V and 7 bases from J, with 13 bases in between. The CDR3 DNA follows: TGTGCCAGCAGTTCCCGACAGGTACATGAAGCTTTCTTT. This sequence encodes CASSSRQVHEAFF.

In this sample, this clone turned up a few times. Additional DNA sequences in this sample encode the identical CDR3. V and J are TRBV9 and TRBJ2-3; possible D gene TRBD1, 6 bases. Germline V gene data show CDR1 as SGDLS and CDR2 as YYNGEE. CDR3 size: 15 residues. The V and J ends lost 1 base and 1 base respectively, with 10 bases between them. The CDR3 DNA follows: TGTGCCAGCAGCGTAAGGGCAGGGGGCACAGATACGCAGTATTTT. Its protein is CASSVRAGGTDTQYF.

CDR3 in amino acids: CASRPGGAETQYF. DNA for the CDR3: TGTGCCAGCAGACCAGGGGGCGCGGAGACCCAGTACTTC. The chain joins TRBV7-8 to TRBJ2-5; 8 bases are a match to TRBD1. The V segment lost 6 bases and the J segment 5 bases; nucleotides outside the gene matches: 5. The CDR3 runs 13 residues. CDR1 and CDR2 (germline): SGHVS, FQNEAQ.

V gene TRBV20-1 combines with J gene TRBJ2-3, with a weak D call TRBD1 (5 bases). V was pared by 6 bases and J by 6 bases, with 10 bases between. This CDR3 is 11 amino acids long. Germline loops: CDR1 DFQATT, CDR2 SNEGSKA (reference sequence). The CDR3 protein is CSADSKDTQYF. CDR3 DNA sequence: TGCAGTGCAGACAGTAAGGATACGCAGTATTTT.

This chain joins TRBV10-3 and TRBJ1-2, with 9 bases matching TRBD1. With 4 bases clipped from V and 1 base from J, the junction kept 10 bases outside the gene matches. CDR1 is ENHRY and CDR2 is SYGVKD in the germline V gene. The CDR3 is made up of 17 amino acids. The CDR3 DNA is TGTGCCATCAGTGGAAGGACAGGGGCCGATTATAACTATGGCTACACCTTC. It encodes CAISGRTGADYNYGYTF.

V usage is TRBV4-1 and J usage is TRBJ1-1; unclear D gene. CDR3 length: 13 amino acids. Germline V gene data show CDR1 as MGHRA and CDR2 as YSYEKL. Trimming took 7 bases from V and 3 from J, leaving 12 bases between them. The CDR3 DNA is TGCGCCAGCATGCGGGGTCCGGACACTGAAGCTTTCTTT. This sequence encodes CASMRGPDTEAFF.

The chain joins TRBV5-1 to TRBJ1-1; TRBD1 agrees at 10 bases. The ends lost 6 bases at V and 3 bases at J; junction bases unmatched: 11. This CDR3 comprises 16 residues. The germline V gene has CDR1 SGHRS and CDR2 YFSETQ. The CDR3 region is CASNPGTGVGHTEAFF. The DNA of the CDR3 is TGCGCCAGCAATCCCGGGACAGGGGTGGGGCACACTGAAGCTTTCTTT.

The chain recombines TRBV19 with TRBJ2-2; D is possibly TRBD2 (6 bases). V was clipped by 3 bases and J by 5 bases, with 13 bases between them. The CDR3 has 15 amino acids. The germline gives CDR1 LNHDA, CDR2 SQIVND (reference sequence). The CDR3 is CASSMEGLGTGELFF. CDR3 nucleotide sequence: TGTGCCAGTAGTATGGAGGGGCTGGGAACCGGGGAGCTGTTTTTT.

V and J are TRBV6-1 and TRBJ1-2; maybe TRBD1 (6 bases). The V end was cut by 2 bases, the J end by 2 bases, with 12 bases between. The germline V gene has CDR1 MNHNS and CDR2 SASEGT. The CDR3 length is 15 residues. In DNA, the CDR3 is TGTGCCAGCAGTGAATTTGCAGGGGACAACTATGGCTACACCTTC. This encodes CASSEFAGDNYGYTF.

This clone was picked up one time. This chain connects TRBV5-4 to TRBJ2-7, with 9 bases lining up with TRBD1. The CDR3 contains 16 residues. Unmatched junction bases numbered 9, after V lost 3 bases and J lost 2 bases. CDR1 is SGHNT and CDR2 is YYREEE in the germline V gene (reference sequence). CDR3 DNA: TGTGCCAGCAGCTGGGGGTACAGGGGGCCAACCTACGAGCAGTACTTC. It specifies CASSWGYRGPTYEQYF. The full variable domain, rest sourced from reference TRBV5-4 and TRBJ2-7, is ETGVTQSPTHLIKTRGQQVTLRCSSQSGHNTVSWYQQALGQGPQFIFQYYREEENGRGNFPPRFSGLQFPNYSSELNVNALELDDSALYLCASSWGYRGPTYEQYFGPGTRLTVT.

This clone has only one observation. CDR3: CASSRSRGPEDTGELFF. The CDR3, as DNA: TGTGCCAGCAGCCGCTCCAGGGGGCCCGAAGACACCGGGGAGCTGTTTTTT. The V gene is TRBV4-2, the J gene TRBJ2-2; 8 bases are shared with TRBD1. Unmatched junction bases numbered 10, after V lost 4 bases and J lost 3 bases. Per germline, CDR1 LGHNA and CDR2 YNFKEQ. This CDR3 contains 17 residues.

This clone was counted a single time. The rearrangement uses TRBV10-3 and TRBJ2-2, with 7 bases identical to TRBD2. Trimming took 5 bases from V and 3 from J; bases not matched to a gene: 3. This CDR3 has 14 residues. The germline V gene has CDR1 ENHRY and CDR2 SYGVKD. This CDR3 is CAISPRGYTGELFF. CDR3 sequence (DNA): TGTGCCATCAGTCCGCGGGGGTACACCGGGGAGCTGTTTTTT.

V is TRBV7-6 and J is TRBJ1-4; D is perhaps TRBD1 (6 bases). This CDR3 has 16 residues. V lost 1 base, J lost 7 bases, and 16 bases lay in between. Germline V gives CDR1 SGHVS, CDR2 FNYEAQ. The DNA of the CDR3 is TGTGCCAGCAGCTTAGTGGCCGGGTCAGGGGCTGAAAAACTGTTTTTT. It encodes CASSLVAGSGAEKLFF. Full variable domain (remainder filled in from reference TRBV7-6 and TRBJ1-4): GAGVSQSPRYKVTKRGQDVALRCDPISGHVSLYWYRQALGQGPEFLTYFNYEAQQDKSGLPNDRFSAERPEGSISTLTIQRTEQRDSAMYRCASSLVAGSGAEKLFFGSGTQLSVL.

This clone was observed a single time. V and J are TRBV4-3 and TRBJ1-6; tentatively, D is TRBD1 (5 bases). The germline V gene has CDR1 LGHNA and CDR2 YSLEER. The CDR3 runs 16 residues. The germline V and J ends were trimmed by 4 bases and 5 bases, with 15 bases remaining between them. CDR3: CASSRGTGVHNSPLHF. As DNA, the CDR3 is TGCGCCAGCAGCCGAGGGACGGGAGTCCATAATTCACCCCTCCACTTT.

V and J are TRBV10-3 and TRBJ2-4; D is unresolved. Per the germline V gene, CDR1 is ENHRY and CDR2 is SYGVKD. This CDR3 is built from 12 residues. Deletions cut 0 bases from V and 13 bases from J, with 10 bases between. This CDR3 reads CAISESKTVQYF. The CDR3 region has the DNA TGTGCCATCAGTGAGTCTAAAACAGTCCAGTACTTC.

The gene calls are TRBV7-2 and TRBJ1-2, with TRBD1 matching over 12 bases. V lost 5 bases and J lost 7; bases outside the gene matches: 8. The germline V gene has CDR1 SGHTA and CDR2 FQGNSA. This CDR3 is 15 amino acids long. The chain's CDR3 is CASSLVMGQGAGYTF. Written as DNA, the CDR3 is TGTGCCAGCAGCCTAGTGATGGGACAGGGGGCTGGCTACACCTTC. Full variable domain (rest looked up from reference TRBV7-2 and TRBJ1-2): GAGVSQSPSNKVTEKGKDVELRCDPISGHTALYWYRQSLGQGLEFLIYFQGNSAPDKSGLPSDRFSAERTGGSVSTLTIQRTQQEDSAVYLCASSLVMGQGAGYTFGSGTRLTVV.